These T cell receptor beta chains were read from a single sample in a study of blood T cell repertoires in COVID-19. Using immunoSEQ multiplex PCR, the repertoire was profiled, and TCRdb retains in-frame clones only, with some absent. The sample carries 90,000 to 120,000 clones, around four fifths recorded once. Sequencing was performed on peripheral blood. The receptors here all came from a woman between 70 and 85 years old with acute or convalescent COVID-19. Both conserved end residues are part of each CDR3. A D gene is named only where the DNA matches it firmly. Clone size is given for some rows only: seen once, a few or many times, or a class if the clone is expanded.

clone_size,j_call,d_call,v_call,cdr3_nt,cdr3_aa
-,TRBJ2-3,-,TRBV19,TGTGCCAGTAGTTTCCGACATAGCACAGATACGCAGTATTTT,CASSFRHSTDTQYF
-,TRBJ1-4,-,TRBV5-1,TGCGCCAGCAGTCCAGGACAGCAAAATGAAAAACTGTTTTTT,CASSPGQQNEKLFF
-,TRBJ2-7,-,TRBV19,TGTGCCAGTAGTTCCAGGACAGGGATGACTAGCTCGGCCTACGAGCAGTACTTC,CASSSRTGMTSSAYEQYF
-,TRBJ1-2,-,TRBV9,TGTGCCAGCACTACGACAGACAACTATGGCTACACCTTC,CASTTTDNYGYTF
-,TRBJ1-5,TRBD1,TRBV28,TGTGCCAGCAGTTCCCTCGGACAGGGTCTCATTCAGCCCCAGCATTTT,CASSSLGQGLIQPQHF
few,TRBJ1-6,TRBD1,TRBV5-6,TGTGCCAGCAGCGCCCGAACCGGGACAGGGTCTTCACCCCTCCACTTT,CASSARTGTGSSPLHF
-,TRBJ2-5,TRBD1,TRBV11-2,TGTGCCAGCAGCCACGAATCAGACAGGGTAGGAGAGACCCAGTACTTC,CASSHESDRVGETQYF
-,TRBJ2-2,-,TRBV5-8,TGTGCCAGCAGCCTCCGGAACACCGGGGAGCTGTTTTTT,CASSLRNTGELFF
-,TRBJ1-6,TRBD1,TRBV2,TGTGCCAGCAGGGGGGACAGGACCTATAATTCACCCCTCCACTTT,CASRGDRTYNSPLHF
-,TRBJ1-5,TRBD1,TRBV28,TGTGCCAGCAGTTTCCTCGGACAGGGTATCCAGCCCCAGCATTTT,CASSFLGQGIQPQHF
-,TRBJ1-1,-,TRBV29-1,TGCAGCGTAAAACAGAACACTGAAGCTTTCTTT,CSVKQNTEAFF
-,TRBJ1-2,-,TRBV7-6,TGTGCCAGCAGCTCTAGCGGCTATGGCTACACCTTC,CASSSSGYGYTF
-,TRBJ2-7,-,TRBV24-1,TGTGCCACCAGTGAGGGGAGCTCCTACGAGCAGTACTTC,CATSEGSSYEQYF
-,TRBJ1-5,TRBD1,TRBV3-1/TRBV3-2,TGTGCCAGCAGCCAAACAGGGGAATGGCCCCAGCATTTT,CASSQTGEWPQHF
-,TRBJ2-5,-,TRBV20-1,TGCGTAGAGTCCGTCCAAGAGACCCAGTACTTC,CVESVQETQYF
-,TRBJ2-1,TRBD2,TRBV6-4,TGTGCCAGGGGGGGGACTAGCATCAATGAGCAGTTCTTC,CARGGTSINEQFF
many,TRBJ1-1,-,TRBV11-3,TGTGCCAGCAGCTTCGATAGTGCGGGCACTGAAGCTTTCTTT,CASSFDSAGTEAFF
once,TRBJ1-4,-,TRBV3-1/TRBV3-2,TGTGCCAGCAGCCACTTTTACCAGGGGAATGAAAAACTGTTTTTT,CASSHFYQGNEKLFF
-,TRBJ2-2,TRBD2,TRBV3-1/TRBV3-2,TGTGCCAGCAGCCAAAGCGGGAGGGCCGGGGAGCTGTTTTTT,CASSQSGRAGELFF